Below are 32 T cell receptor beta chains sequenced from a single sample in a study of OX40 agonist ivuxolimab in advanced cancers. Here immunoSEQ multiplex PCR was the method, and the copy in TCRdb shows in-frame clones only, minus some. Of around 40,000 clones in the sample, about 84% were seen once. Source: CD4+ or CD8+ T cells sorted from blood, taken in a trial of the OX40 agonist ivuxolimab. Every receptor here comes from an adult with an advanced solid tumor such as melanoma, head and neck, liver or kidney cancer.

This clone has a single count. The chain links TRBV11-2 to TRBJ2-7; D is perhaps TRBD2 (6 bases). Trimming removed 4 bases from V and 0 bases from J, with 13 bases in between. The germline CDR1 and CDR2 sequences are SGHAT and FQNNGV. This CDR3 spans 15 amino acids. CDR3 sequence reads: CASSSVTGDSYEQYF. CDR3 in DNA: TGTGCCAGCAGCTCTGTCACGGGGGACTCCTACGAGCAGTACTTC.

The CDR3: CASSVDSTDTQYF. The CDR3 region has the DNA TGTGCCAGCAGCGTAGACAGCACAGATACGCAGTATTTT. V usage is TRBV9 and J usage is TRBJ2-3; D uncertain. The CDR3 sequence is 13 residues long. The ends were cut back, 0 bases at V and 0 bases at J, with 2 bases in the middle. Looked up from germline, CDR1 is SGDLS and CDR2 is YYNGEE. Looking up the rest from reference TRBV9 and TRBJ2-3 gives the full variable domain: DSGVTQTPKHLITATGQRVTLRCSPRSGDLSVYWYQQSLDQGLQFLIQYYNGEERAKGNILERFSAQQFPDLHSELNLSSLELGDSALYFCASSVDSTDTQYFGPGTRLTVL.

The gene calls are TRBV6-6 and TRBJ2-3; weak D call: TRBD1 (5 bases). The germline CDR1 and CDR2 sequences are MNHNY and SVGAGI (reference sequence). Trimming took off 4 bases at V and 4 bases at J, with 18 bases between the two ends. This CDR3 is built from 16 residues. The CDR3 DNA reads as TGTGCCAGCAGTTTCCCGACAGTTTTATTCGCAGATACGCAGTATTTT. This translates into CASSFPTVLFADTQYF.

This clone was found once. The chain employs TRBV7-9 and TRBJ1-1; no clear D. V lost 10 bases and J lost 2, with 5 bases in between. Germline V gene data show CDR1 as SEHNR and CDR2 as FQNEAQ (reference sequence). The CDR3 runs 10 residues. CDR3 residues: CATPNTEAFF. DNA of the CDR3: TGTGCCACCCCAAACACTGAAGCTTTCTTT.

The V and J genes are TRBV5-6 and TRBJ1-2; D is uncertain. CDR3 size: 13 residues. Trimming removed 2 bases from V and 0 bases from J, with 5 bases in between. Germline assignment: CDR1 SGHDT and CDR2 YYEEEE. The CDR3 sequence: CASSFTTNYGYTF. The CDR3 region has the DNA TGTGCCAGCAGCTTCACAACTAACTATGGCTACACCTTC.

The chain uses TRBV28 and TRBJ2-3; D gene unclear. V shed 4 bases and J shed 7 bases, with 0 bases lying between them. The germline V gene has CDR1 MDHEN and CDR2 SYDVKM. This CDR3 contains 9 residues. The CDR3 coding sequence is TGTGCCAGCAGTTATACGCAGTATTTT. This gives the protein CASSYTQYF.

The V call is TRBV13, the J call TRBJ2-7; maybe TRBD1 (6 bases). The CDR3 length is 15 residues. In germline, CDR1 is PRHDT, CDR2 FYEKMQ (reference sequence). V lost 5 bases and J lost 3, with 17 bases in between. Here the CDR3 reads CASSPPRTVNYEQYF. DNA for the CDR3: TGTGCCAGCAGCCCTCCCCGGACAGTCAACTACGAGCAGTACTTC.

Judged by abundance, this clone is medium-sized. This chain joins TRBV29-1 and TRBJ2-1, with D maybe TRBD1 (6 bases). From germline, CDR1 is SQVTM and CDR2 ANQGSEA. The germline V and J ends were trimmed by 4 bases and 10 bases, with 14 bases remaining between them. The CDR3 loop spans 12 amino acids. The CDR3 loop reads CSVVAGADEQFF. The DNA for the CDR3 is TGCAGCGTTGTTGCAGGGGCGGACGAGCAGTTCTTC.

Only one count was recorded for this clone. This chain joins TRBV28 and TRBJ1-1, with 8 bases identical to TRBD1. This CDR3 region has 14 residues. J gave up 0 bases and V 5 bases, and 2 bases lay outside the gene matches. CDR1 is MDHEN, CDR2 SYDVKM, per germline. CDR3 protein: CASSLTGVNTEAFF. Written as DNA, the CDR3 is TGTGCCAGCAGTCTGACAGGGGTGAACACTGAAGCTTTCTTT.

The V gene is TRBV27, the J gene TRBJ2-7; 11 bases agree with TRBD1. V lost 8 bases, J lost 4 bases, and 10 bases stayed unmatched. The CDR3 contains 15 residues. CDR1 and CDR2 from the germline V gene are MNHEY and SMNVEV (reference sequence). The CDR3 loop reads CASCQLGQGGYEQYF. As DNA, the CDR3 is TGTGCCAGCTGCCAGCTGGGACAGGGGGGATACGAGCAGTACTTC.

This clone appeared a few times. This sequence joins TRBV6-5 and TRBJ2-7; a possible D gene is TRBD1 (6 bases). Germline-derived CDR1 and CDR2 are MNHEY and SVGAGI. V dropped 8 bases and J dropped 0 bases, with 11 bases sitting between them. This CDR3 region has 13 residues. The CDR3 DNA reads TGTGCCAGCGGGCGACAGGACTCCTACGAGCAGTACTTC. It encodes CASGRQDSYEQYF.

The chain has TRBV9 and TRBJ2-3, with 7 bases aligning to TRBD1. CDR3 length: 14 amino acids. The ends lost 4 bases at V and 4 bases at J; junction bases unmatched: 6. From germline, CDR1 is SGDLS and CDR2 YYNGEE. CDR3 sequence: CASSPPGQPDTQYF. The CDR3 nucleotides are TGTGCCAGCAGCCCCCCGGGACAGCCAGATACGCAGTATTTT.

The chain has TRBV2 and TRBJ2-3; 7 nucleotides align to TRBD2. The germline V gene has CDR1 SNHLY and CDR2 FYNNEI. The junction had 8 bases not matched to a gene; V was cut back by 3 bases and J by 2 bases. This CDR3 is 16 amino acids long. The CDR3 sequence is CASSDLAGVFTDTQYF. The CDR3 DNA is TGTGCCAGCAGTGACCTTGCGGGGGTTTTCACAGATACGCAGTATTTT.

This chain joins TRBV6-5 and TRBJ2-1; the D is unclear. The CDR3 extends over 13 amino acids. Looked up from germline, CDR1 is MNHEY and CDR2 is SVGAGI. V was clipped by 2 bases and J by 6 bases, with 8 bases between them. The CDR3 sequence is CASSYGNGNEQFF. The CDR3 DNA follows: TGTGCCAGCAGTTACGGGAACGGCAATGAGCAGTTCTTC.

The chain recombines TRBV28 with TRBJ2-1; D call uncertain. Germline V lookup: CDR1 MDHEN, CDR2 SYDVKM. The CDR3 is made up of 15 amino acids. V was cut by 6 bases and J by 7 bases, with 19 bases left in between. The CDR3 spells CASSPYNFYGNEQFF. The CDR3 coding sequence is TGTGCCAGCAGCCCTTACAATTTCTATGGGAATGAGCAGTTCTTC.

CDR3 sequence: CASSIQGADYGYTF. The CDR3 bases are TGTGCCAGTAGTATACAGGGGGCTGATTATGGCTACACCTTC. The V and J genes are TRBV19 and TRBJ1-2, with 8 bases lining up with TRBD1. This CDR3 contains 14 residues. Germline V CDR1 and CDR2: LNHDA, SQIVND (reference sequence). V shed 2 bases and J 5 bases; nucleotides not matched to a gene: 4.

The J gene is TRBJ2-5, the V gene TRBV19, with 12 bases that match TRBD1. This CDR3 has 14 residues. V lost 5 bases to trimming and J lost 5 bases; unmatched junction nucleotides: 3. Per germline, CDR1 LNHDA and CDR2 SQIVND (reference sequence). CDR3 nucleotide sequence: TGTGCCAGTAGTGGGGGACAGGGGGCGGAGACCCAGTACTTC. It codes for CASSGGQGAETQYF.

CDR3 sequence: CASSFPGIQAKNIQYF. The CDR3 DNA sequence: TGTGCCAGCAGTTTCCCGGGGATCCAAGCCAAAAACATTCAGTACTTC. This chain joins TRBV6-6 and TRBJ2-4; D perhaps matches TRBD2 (5 bases). This CDR3 is built from 16 residues. Germline CDR1 is MNHNY and CDR2 is SVGAGI (reference sequence). The V gene lost 4 bases and the J gene lost 0 bases, with 13 bases spanning the gap.

This clone was counted a single time. The gene calls are TRBV6-5 and TRBJ1-1, with 7 bases aligning to TRBD1. Per the germline V gene, CDR1 is MNHEY and CDR2 is SVGAGI. Trimming took 0 bases from V and 5 from J; bases not matched to a gene: 6. The CDR3 extends over 15 amino acids. DNA for the CDR3: TGTGCCAGCAGTTACTCGACAGGGAGAGGTACTGAAGCTTTCTTT. Translation: CASSYSTGRGTEAFF.

The V call is TRBV27, the J call TRBJ2-7; D gene ambiguous. CDR1 and CDR2 (germline): MNHEY, SMNVEV (reference sequence). The CDR3 runs to 15 residues. V lost 2 bases to trimming and J lost 2 bases, with 13 bases between them. The CDR3: CASSLTFDPTYEQYF. The CDR3 nucleotides are TGTGCCAGCAGTTTAACCTTTGATCCTACCTACGAGCAGTACTTC.

The rearrangement joins TRBV7-8 to TRBJ1-1; 8 bases match TRBD1. Germline CDR1 SGHVS, CDR2 FQNEAQ. The V gene end was trimmed by 1 base and the J gene end by 11 bases; junction bases not matched to a gene: 6. The CDR3 covers 13 residues. The CDR3 DNA is TGTGCCAGCAGCTTAGGCCTTCAGGGGGCCGCTTTCTTT. Amino acids: CASSLGLQGAAFF.

This clone was observed once. This chain links TRBV27 with TRBJ2-4; 7 nucleotides line up with TRBD2. The V gene's germline CDR1 is MNHEY and CDR2 SMNVEV (reference sequence). With V trimmed by 2 bases and J by 7 bases, 2 bases remained unmatched. The CDR3 is 13 amino acids. CDR3 protein: CASSLGLENIQYF. The CDR3 DNA reads TGTGCCAGCAGTTTAGGACTAGAGAACATTCAGTACTTC.

The chain joins TRBV7-9 to TRBJ2-7; D is ambiguous. Germline CDR1 SEHNR, CDR2 FQNEAQ (reference sequence). This CDR3 has 12 amino acids. V gave up 3 bases and J gave up 9 bases, with 12 bases separating them. CDR3 residues: CASSFGSNVQYF. CDR3 DNA: TGTGCCAGCAGCTTCGGTAGTAACGTGCAGTACTTC.

The rearrangement uses TRBV5-4 and TRBJ2-1, with D perhaps TRBD2 (5 bases). With 4 bases removed from V and 1 base from J, the gap between germline ends came to 9 bases. Germline values: CDR1 SGHNT, CDR2 YYREEE (reference sequence). The CDR3 loop spans 14 amino acids. CDR3 in DNA: TGTGCCAGCAGCGTAACTAGGTCCTACAATGAGCAGTTCTTC. It yields the protein CASSVTRSYNEQFF.

The chain couples TRBV13 to TRBJ1-2, with TRBD1 as a possible D gene (6 bases). V dropped 1 base and J dropped 3 bases, with 15 bases sitting between them. The germline V gene has CDR1 PRHDT and CDR2 FYEKMQ (reference sequence). This CDR3 has 16 residues. The CDR3 loop is CASSLAGRGHDYGYTF. CDR3 DNA sequence: TGTGCCAGCAGCTTAGCTGGTCGGGGACACGACTATGGCTACACCTTC.

The chain uses TRBV9 and TRBJ1-1, with D possibly being TRBD1 (5 bases). The germline V and J ends were trimmed by 3 bases and 2 bases, with 11 bases remaining between them. In germline, CDR1 is SGDLS, CDR2 YYNGEE. CDR3 length: 14 amino acids. CDR3 residues: CASSGRVLNTEAFF. CDR3 nucleotides: TGTGCCAGCAGCGGCAGGGTACTAAACACTGAAGCTTTCTTT.

This chain connects TRBV27 to TRBJ2-1; 9 bases line up with TRBD2. The germline V gene encodes CDR1 MNHEY and CDR2 SMNVEV (reference sequence). V shed 6 bases and J 6 bases; nucleotides not matched to a gene: 9. This CDR3 contains 15 residues. The CDR3 DNA reads as TGTGCCAGCAGAGTAGCGGGAGTAGGATCCAATGAGCAGTTCTTC. Amino acids: CASRVAGVGSNEQFF.

The V call is TRBV5-8, the J call TRBJ2-3, with 10 bases that match TRBD2. The CDR3 spans 17 residues. CDR1 is SGHTS, CDR2 YDEGEE, per germline. V lost 4 bases, J lost 3 bases, and 11 bases stayed unmatched. The CDR3 loop is CASSMRLAGVGTDTQYF. The DNA for the CDR3 is TGTGCCAGCAGCATGCGGCTAGCGGGGGTCGGAACAGATACGCAGTATTTT.

The chain links TRBV11-3 to TRBJ2-5; 13 bases agree with TRBD2. The CDR3 runs to 16 residues. The V gene's germline CDR1 is SGHNT and CDR2 YENEEA. The J segment lost 4 bases and the V segment lost 5 bases, leaving 7 bases of the junction unmatched. CDR3 nucleotide sequence: TGTGCCAGCAGCCGCGAACTAGCGGGGGGGAGAGAGACCCAGTACTTC. It codes for CASSRELAGGRETQYF. Filled out from reference TRBV11-3 and TRBJ2-5, the complete variable domain reads EAGVVQSPRYKIIEKKQPVAFWCNPISGHNTLYWYLQNLGQGPELLIRYENEEAVDDSQLPKDRFSAERLKGVDSTLKIQPAELGDSAVYLCASSRELAGGRETQYFGPGTRLLVL.

This clone was picked up a small number of times. The V and J genes are TRBV4-1 and TRBJ1-1; D call uncertain. V was trimmed by 3 bases and J by 0 bases, leaving 5 bases between them. CDR1 and CDR2 (germline): MGHRA, YSYEKL. This CDR3 region has 13 residues. The CDR3 region has the DNA TGCGCCAGCAGCCATCCGCTGAACACTGAAGCTTTCTTT. Protein product: CASSHPLNTEAFF.

Within the sample, this clone is medium-sized. The rearrangement uses TRBV19 and TRBJ2-5; the D is unclear. V was cut by 6 bases and J by 3 bases, with 5 bases left in between. The CDR3 is made up of 11 amino acids. CDR1 LNHDA and CDR2 SQIVND come from the germline V gene (reference sequence). CDR3 coding DNA: TGTGCCAGTAGCTCCGAAGAGACCCAGTACTTC. Amino acids: CASSSEETQYF. Full variable domain (remainder filled in from reference TRBV19 and TRBJ2-5): DGGITQSPKYLFRKEGQNVTLSCEQNLNHDAMYWYRQDPGQGLRLIYYSQIVNDFQKGDIAEGYSVSREKKESFPLTVTSAQKNPTAFYLCASSSEETQYFGPGTRLLVL.

This clone was detected only a few times. The CDR3 loop is CASSSGGGGGQPQHF. The CDR3 DNA sequence: TGTGCCAGCAGTTCAGGGGGTGGAGGGGGTCAGCCCCAGCATTTT. This chain connects TRBV27 to TRBJ1-5; 7 nucleotides line up with TRBD1. The germline V gene has CDR1 MNHEY and CDR2 SMNVEV (reference sequence). Trimming at V came to 4 bases and at J to 6 bases, leaving 9 bases not matched to a gene. CDR3 length: 15 residues.